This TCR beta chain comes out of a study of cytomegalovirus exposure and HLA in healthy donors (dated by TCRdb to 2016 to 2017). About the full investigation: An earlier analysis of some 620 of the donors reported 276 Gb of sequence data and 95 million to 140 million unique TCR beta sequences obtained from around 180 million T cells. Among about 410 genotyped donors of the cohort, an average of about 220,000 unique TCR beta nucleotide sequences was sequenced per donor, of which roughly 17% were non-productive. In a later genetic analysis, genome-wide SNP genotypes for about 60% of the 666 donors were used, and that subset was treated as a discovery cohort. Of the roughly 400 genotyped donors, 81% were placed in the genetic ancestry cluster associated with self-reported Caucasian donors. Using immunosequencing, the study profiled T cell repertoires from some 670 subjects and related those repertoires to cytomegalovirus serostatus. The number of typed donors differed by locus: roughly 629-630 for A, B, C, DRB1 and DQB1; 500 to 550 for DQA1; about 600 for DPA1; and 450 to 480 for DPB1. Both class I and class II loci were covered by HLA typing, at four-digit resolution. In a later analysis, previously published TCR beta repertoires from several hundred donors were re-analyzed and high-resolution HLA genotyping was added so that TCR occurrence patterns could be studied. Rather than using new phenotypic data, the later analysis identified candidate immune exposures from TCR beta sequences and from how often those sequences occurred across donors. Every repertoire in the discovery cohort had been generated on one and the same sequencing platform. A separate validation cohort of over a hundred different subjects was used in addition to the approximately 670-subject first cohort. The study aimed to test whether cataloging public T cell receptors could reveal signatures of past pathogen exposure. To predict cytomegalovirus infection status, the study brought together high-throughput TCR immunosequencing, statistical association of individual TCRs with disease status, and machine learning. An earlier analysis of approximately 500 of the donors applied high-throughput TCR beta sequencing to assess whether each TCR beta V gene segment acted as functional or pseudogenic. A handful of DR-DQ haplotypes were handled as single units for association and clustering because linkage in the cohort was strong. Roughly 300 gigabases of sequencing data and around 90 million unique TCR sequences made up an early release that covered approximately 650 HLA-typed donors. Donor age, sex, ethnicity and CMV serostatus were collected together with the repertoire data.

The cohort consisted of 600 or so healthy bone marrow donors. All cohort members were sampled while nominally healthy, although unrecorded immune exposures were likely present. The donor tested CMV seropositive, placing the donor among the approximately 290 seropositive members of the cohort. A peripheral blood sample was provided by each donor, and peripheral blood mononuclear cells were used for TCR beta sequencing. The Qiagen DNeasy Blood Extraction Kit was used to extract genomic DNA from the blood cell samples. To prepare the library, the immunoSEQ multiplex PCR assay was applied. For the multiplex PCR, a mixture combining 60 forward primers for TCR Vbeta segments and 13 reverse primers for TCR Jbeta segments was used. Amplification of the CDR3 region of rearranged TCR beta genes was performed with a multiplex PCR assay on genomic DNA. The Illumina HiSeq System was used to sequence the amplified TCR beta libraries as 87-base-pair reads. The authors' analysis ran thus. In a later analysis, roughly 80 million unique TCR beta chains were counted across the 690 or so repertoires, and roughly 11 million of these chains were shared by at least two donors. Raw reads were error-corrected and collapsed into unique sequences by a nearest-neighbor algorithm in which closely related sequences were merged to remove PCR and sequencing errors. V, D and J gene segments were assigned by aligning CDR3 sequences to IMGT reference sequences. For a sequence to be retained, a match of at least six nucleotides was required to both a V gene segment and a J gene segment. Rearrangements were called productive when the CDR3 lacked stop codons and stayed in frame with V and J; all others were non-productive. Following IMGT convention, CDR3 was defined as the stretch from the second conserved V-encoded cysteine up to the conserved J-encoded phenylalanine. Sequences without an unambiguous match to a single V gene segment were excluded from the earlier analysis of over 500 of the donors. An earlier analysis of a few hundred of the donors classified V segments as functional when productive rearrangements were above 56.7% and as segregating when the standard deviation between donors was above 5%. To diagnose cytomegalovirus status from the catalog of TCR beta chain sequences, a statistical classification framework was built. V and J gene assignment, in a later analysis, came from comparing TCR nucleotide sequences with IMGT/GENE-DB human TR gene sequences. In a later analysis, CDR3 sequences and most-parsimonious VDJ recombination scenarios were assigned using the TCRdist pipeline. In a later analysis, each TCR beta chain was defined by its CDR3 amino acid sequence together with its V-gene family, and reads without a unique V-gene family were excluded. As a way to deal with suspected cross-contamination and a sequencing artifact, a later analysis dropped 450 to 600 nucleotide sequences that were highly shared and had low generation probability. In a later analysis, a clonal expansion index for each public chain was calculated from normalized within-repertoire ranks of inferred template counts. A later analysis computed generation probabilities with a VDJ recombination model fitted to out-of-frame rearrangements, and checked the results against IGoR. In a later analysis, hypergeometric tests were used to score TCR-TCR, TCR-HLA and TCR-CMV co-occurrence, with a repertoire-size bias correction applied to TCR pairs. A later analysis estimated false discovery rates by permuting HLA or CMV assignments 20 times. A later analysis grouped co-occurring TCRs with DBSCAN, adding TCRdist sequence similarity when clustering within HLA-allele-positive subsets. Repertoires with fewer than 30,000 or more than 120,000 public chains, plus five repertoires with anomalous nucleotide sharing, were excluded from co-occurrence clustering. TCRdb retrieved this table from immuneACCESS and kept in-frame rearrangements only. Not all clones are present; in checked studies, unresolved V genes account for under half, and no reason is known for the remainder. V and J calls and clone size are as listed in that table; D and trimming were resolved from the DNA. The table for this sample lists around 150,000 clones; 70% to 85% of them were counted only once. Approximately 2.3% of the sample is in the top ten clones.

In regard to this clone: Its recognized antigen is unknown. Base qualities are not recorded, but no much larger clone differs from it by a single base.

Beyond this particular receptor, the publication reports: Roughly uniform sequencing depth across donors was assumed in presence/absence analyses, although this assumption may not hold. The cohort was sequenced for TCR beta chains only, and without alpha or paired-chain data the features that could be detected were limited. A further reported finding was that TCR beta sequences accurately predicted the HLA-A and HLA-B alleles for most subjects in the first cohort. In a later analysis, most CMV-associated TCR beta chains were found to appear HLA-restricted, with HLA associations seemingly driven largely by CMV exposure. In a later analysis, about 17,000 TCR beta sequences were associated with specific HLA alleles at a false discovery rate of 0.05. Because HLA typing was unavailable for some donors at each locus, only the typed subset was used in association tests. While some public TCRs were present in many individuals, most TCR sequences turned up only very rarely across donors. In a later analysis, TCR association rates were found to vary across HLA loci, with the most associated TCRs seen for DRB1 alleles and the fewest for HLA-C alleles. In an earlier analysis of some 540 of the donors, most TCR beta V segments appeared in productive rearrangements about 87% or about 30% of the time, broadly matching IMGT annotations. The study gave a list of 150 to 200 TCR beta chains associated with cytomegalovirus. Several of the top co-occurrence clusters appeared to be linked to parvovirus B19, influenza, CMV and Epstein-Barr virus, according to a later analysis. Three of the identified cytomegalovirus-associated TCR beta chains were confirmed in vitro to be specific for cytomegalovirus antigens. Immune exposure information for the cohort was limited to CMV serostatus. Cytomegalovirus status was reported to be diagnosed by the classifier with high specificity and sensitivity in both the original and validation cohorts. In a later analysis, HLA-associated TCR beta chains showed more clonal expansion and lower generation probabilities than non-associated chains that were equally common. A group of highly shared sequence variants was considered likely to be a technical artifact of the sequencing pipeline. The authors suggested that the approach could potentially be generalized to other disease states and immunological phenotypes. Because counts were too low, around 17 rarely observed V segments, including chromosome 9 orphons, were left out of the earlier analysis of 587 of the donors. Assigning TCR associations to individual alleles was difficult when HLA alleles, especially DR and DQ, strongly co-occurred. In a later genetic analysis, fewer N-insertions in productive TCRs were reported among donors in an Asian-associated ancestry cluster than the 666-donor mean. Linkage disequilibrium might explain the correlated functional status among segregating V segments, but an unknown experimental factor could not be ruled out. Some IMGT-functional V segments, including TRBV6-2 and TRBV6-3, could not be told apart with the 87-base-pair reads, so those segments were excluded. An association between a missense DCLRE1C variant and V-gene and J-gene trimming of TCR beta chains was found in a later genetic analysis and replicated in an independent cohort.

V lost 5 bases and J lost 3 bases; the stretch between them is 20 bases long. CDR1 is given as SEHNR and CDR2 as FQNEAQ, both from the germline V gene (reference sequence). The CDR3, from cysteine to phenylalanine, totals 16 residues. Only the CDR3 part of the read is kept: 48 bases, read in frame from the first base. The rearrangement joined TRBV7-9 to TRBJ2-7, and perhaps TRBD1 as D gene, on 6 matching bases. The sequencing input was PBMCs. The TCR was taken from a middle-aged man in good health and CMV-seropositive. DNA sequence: TGTGCCAGCAGCGCCAACAACAGGGATAGGGGCTACGAGCAGTACTTC. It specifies CASSANNRDRGYEQYF. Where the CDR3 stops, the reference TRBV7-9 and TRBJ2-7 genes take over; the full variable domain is DTGVSQNPRHKITKRGQNVTFRCDPISEHNRLYWYRQTLGQGPEFLTYFQNEAQLEKSRLLSDRFSAERPKGSFSTLEIQRTEQGDSAMYLCASSANNRDRGYEQYFGPGTRLTVT.